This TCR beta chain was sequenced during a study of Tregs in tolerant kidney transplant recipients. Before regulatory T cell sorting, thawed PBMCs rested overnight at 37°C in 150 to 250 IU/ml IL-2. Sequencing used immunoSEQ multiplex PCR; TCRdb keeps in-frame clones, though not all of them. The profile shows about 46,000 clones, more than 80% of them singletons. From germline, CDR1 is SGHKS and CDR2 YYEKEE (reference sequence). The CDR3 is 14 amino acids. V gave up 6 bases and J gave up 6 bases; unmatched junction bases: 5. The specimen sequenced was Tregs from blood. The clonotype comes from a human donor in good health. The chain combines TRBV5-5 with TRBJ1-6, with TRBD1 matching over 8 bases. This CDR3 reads CASTWDRLNSPLHF. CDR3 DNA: TGTGCCAGCACCTGGGACAGGCTTAATTCACCCCTCCACTTT.